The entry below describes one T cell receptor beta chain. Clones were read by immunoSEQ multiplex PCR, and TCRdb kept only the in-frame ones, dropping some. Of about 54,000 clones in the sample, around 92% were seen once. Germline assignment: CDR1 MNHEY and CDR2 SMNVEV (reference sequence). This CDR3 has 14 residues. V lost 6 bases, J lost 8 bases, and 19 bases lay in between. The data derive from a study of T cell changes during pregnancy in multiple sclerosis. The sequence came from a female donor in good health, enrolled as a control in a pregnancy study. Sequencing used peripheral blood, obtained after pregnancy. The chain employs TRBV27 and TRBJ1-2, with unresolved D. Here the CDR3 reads CASRTSSGIRGYTF. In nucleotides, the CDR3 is TGTGCCAGCAGGACCTCGTCGGGGATTAGAGGCTACACCTTC.